This T cell receptor beta chain was sequenced during a study of response to subunit inactivated influenza vaccine. TCRdb fed the RT-PCR reads into MiXCR, producing one record per CDR3 protein. The sample lists 500,000 to 600,000 distinct CDR3 sequences; roughly 13% were seen once. General observations from the study: A suggestion made by the authors is that each seasonal influenza vaccination recruits few new T cells.

Points on this clonotype: Its antigen is unidentified.

The source was PBMCs from blood, collected 40 to 50 days after vaccination. The sequence was obtained from a man aged 50 to 59 who received an inactivated influenza vaccine.

CDR3 DNA: TGTGCCAGCAGCTTAGCCGGGGGCCGCCCCCCCACAGATACGCAGTATTTT. It is translated as CASSLAGGRPPTDTQYF. The rearrangement links TRBV7-2 to TRBJ2-3, with D perhaps given as TRBD1 or TRBD2 (6 bases each). In germline, CDR1 is SGHTA, CDR2 FQGNSA. The CDR3 has 17 residues. The ends were cut back, 0 bases at V and 2 bases at J, with 15 bases in the middle. Supplemented by reference TRBV7-2 and TRBJ2-3, the full variable domain reads GAGVSQSPSNKVTEKGKDVELRCDPISGHTALYWYRQSLGQGLEFLIYFQGNSAPDKSGLPSDRFSAERTGGSVSTLTIQRTQQEDSAVYLCASSLAGGRPPTDTQYFGPGTRLTVL.